This T cell receptor beta chain stems from a study of shared clonotypes between healthy human individuals. This clone was seen only a few times. Germline V gene data show CDR1 as MNHEY and CDR2 as SVGAGI. This CDR3 spans 13 amino acids. Germline trimming cut 8 bases from V and 6 bases from J; bases unmatched to any gene: 7. Assay used: immunoSEQ multiplex PCR; TCRdb lists only in-frame clones, some missing. The table has a few hundred thousand clones, roughly 78% seen once. The genes are TRBV6-5 and TRBJ2-1; 7 nucleotides match TRBD1. Specimen: PBMCs. The origin of this receptor is a woman aged 40 to 55 in good health. Some clones in this sample may be carry-over from other donors' samples. In DNA, the CDR3 is TGTGCCAGCCTCGACAGACAGGGCAATGAGCAGTTCTTC. Translated: CASLDRQGNEQFF.